The T cell receptor (beta chain) described here comes from a study of T-cell memory formation after mild COVID-19. Study observations and caveats: Nothing confirmed that second-wave clones peaking on day 37 were specific for SARS-CoV-2.

This clonotype occurred a few times. The target antigen is unknown. MiXCR, applied by TCRdb to the 5' RACE reads, yields one record per CDR3 protein. The data show roughly 220,000 distinct CDR3 sequences, more than 8% seen once. Trimming removed 2 bases at V and 0 bases at J, with 9 bases between. Germline V CDR1 and CDR2: SGDLS, YYNGEE. The CDR3 totals 14 residues. The V call is TRBV9, the J call TRBJ2-7; D might be TRBD1 (6 bases). This sequence originates from a man aged 18 to 29 who had mild COVID-19 (a few samples of this study predate the infection). Cell type and time point are not known. The sequencing sample was made of PBMCs or a T cell subset sorted from them (not recorded which). The CDR3 coding sequence is TGTGCCAGCAGCGTGCAGGGGAGCTCCTACGAGCAGTACTTC. Translating it yields CASSVQGSSYEQYF.